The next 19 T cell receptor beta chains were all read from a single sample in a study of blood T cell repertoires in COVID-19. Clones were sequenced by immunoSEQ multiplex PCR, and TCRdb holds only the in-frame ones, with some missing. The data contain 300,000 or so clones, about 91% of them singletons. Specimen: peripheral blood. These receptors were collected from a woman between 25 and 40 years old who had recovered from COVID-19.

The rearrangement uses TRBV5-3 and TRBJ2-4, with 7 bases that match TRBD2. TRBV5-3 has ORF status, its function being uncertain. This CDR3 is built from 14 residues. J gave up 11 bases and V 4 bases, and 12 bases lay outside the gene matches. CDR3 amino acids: CARSPTSAGGVQYF. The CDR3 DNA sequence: TGTGCCAGAAGCCCTACTAGCGCGGGTGGCGTTCAGTACTTC.

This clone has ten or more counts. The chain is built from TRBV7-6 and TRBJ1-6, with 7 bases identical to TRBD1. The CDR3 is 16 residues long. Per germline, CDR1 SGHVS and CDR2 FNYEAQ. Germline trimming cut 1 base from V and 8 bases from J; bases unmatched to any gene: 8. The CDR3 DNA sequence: TGTGCCAGCAGCTTAGGCCCGGGGCAGGGGGATTCACCCCTCCACTTT. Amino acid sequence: CASSLGPGQGDSPLHF.

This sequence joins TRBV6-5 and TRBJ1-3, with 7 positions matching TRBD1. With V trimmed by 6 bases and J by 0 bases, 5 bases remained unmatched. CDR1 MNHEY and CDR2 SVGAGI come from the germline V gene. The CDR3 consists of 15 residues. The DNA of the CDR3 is TGTGCCAGCAGCTCCAGGGGGGTCTCTGGAAACACCATATATTTT. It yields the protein CASSSRGVSGNTIYF.

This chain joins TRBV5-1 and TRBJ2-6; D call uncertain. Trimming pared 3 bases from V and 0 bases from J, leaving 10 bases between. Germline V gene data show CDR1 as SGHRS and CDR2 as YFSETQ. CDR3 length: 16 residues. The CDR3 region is CASSSLEISGANVLTF. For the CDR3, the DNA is TGCGCCAGCAGCTCTCTAGAAATCTCTGGGGCCAACGTCCTGACTTTC. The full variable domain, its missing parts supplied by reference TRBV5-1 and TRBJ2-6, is KAGVTQTPRYLIKTRGQQVTLSCSPISGHRSVSWYQQTPGQGLQFLFEYFSETQRNKGNFPGRFSGRQFSNSRSEMNVSTLELGDSALYLCASSSLEISGANVLTFGAGSRLTVL.

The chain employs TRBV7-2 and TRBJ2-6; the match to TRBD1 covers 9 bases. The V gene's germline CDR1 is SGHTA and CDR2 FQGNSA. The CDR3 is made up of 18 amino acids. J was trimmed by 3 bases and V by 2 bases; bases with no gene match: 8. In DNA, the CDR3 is TGTGCCAGCAGCTTATCGGGGACAGGGATCTTTGGGGCCAACGTCCTGACTTTC. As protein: CASSLSGTGIFGANVLTF.

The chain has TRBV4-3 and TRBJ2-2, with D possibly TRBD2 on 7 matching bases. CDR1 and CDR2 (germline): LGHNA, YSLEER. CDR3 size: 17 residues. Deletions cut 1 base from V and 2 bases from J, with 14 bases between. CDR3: CASSQVWGGLNTGELFF. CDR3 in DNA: TGCGCCAGCAGCCAAGTATGGGGGGGCCTTAACACCGGGGAGCTGTTTTTT.

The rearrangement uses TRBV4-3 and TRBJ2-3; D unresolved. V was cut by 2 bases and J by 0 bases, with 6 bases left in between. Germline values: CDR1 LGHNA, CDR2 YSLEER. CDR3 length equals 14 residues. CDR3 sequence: CASSQLISTDTQYF. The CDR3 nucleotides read TGCGCCAGCAGCCAACTTATAAGCACAGATACGCAGTATTTT.

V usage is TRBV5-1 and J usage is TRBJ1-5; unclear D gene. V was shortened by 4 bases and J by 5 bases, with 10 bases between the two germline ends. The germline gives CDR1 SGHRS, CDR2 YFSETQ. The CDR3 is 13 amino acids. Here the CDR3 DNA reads TGCGCCAGCAGCGCGGATGGTCATCAGCCCCAGCATTTT. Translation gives CASSADGHQPQHF.

CDR3: CARSSIAGEYEAFF. Written as DNA, the CDR3 is TGTGCCAGAAGCTCGATTGCGGGGGAGTATGAAGCTTTCTTT. The V and J genes are TRBV5-3 and TRBJ1-1, with TRBD1 as a possible D gene (5 bases). TRBV5-3 carries the ORF label, with uncertain function. The CDR3 sequence is 14 residues long. V lost 3 bases and J lost 7, with 16 bases in between.

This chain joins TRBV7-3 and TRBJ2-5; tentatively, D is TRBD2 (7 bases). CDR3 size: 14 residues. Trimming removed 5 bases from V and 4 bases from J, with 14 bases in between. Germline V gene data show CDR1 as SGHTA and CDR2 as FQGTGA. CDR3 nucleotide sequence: TGTGCCAGCAGCCCAAGGGCGGGGGCAGAGACCCAGTACTTC. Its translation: CASSPRAGAETQYF.

CDR3 loop: CASSYGLAGPRLEYF. CDR3 in DNA: TGTGCCAGCAGTTACGGGCTAGCGGGGCCAAGGTTGGAGTACTTC. The chain links TRBV6-5 to TRBJ2-7; 9 bases fit TRBD2. Per the germline V gene, CDR1 is MNHEY and CDR2 is SVGAGI. After removal of 2 bases from V and 11 bases from J, the junction contained 13 bases not matched to a gene. The CDR3 loop spans 15 amino acids.

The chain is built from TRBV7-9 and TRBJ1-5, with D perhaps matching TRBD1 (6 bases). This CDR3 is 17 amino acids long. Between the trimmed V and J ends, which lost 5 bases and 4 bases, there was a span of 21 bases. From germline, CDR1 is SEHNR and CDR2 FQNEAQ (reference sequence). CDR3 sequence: CASSLQGQGATNQPQHF. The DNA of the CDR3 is TGTGCCAGCAGCCTCCAGGGGCAGGGAGCTACAAATCAGCCCCAGCATTTT.

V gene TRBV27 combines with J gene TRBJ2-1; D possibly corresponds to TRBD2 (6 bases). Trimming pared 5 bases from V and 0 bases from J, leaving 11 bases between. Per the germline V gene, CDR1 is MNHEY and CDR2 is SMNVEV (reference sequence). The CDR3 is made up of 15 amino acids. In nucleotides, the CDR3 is TGTGCCAGCAGTCCGGGGGTTCTCTCCTACAATGAGCAGTTCTTC. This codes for CASSPGVLSYNEQFF.

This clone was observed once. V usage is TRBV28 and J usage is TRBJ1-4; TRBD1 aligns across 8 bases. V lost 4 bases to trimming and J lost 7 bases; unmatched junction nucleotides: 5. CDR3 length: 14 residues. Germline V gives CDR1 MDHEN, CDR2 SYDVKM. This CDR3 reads CASSYTGGGEKLFF. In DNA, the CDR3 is TGTGCCAGCAGTTATACAGGGGGGGGTGAAAAACTGTTTTTT.

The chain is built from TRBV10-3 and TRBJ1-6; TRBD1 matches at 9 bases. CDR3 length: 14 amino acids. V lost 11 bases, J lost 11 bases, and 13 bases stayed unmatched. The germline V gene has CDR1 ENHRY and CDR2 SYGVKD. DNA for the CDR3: TGTGCCGCTCGGACAGGGGCCATGGAGGCACCCCTCCACTTT. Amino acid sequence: CAARTGAMEAPLHF.

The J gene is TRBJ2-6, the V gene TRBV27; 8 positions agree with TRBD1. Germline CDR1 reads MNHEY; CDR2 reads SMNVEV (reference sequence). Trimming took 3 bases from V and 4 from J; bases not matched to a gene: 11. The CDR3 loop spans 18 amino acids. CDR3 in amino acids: CASSFSPTGDSGANVLTF. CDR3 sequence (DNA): TGTGCCAGCAGTTTTTCCCCGACAGGGGACTCCGGGGCCAACGTCCTGACTTTC. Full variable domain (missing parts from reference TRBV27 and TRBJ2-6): EAQVTQNPRYLITVTGKKLTVTCSQNMNHEYMSWYRQDPGLGLRQIYYSMNVEVTDKGDVPEGYKVSRKEKRNFPLILESPSPNQTSLYFCASSFSPTGDSGANVLTFGAGSRLTVL.

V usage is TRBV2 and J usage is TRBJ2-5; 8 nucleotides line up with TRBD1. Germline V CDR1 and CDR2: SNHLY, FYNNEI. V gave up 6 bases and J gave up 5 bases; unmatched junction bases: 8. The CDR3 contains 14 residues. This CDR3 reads CASSPGQGGETQYF. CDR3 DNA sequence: TGTGCCAGCAGCCCTGGACAGGGCGGCGAGACCCAGTACTTC.

CDR3 in DNA: TGTGCCACCAGTGATCCCGGACAGGGTGCAAATGGCTACACCTTC. Amino acid sequence: CATSDPGQGANGYTF. This chain uses TRBV24-1 with TRBJ1-2; 8 bases line up with TRBD1. Germline trimming cut 3 bases from V and 6 bases from J; bases unmatched to any gene: 8. The CDR3 length is 15 residues. From germline, CDR1 is KGHDR and CDR2 SFDVKD.

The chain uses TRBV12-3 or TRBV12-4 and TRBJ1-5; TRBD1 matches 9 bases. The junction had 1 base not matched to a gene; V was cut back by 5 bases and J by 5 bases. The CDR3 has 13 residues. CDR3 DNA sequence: TGTGCCAGCAGTGGGACAGGGTATCAGCCCCAGCATTTT. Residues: CASSGTGYQPQHF.